The rows below give T cell receptor beta chains drawn from one sample of a study of Ad26.COV2.S vaccination and SARS-CoV-2 variants. The method was immunoSEQ multiplex PCR; TCRdb's version includes in-frame clones alone and lacks a portion of them. The sample lists roughly 300,000 clones, around 90% occurring once. The material sequenced was peripheral blood, taken in a trial of Ad26.COV2.S vaccine versus placebo. The receptors originated from a person between 18 and 65 years old who received the Ad26.COV2.S COVID-19 vaccine or a placebo. Both conserved end residues are part of each CDR3. A D gene is named only where the DNA matches it firmly. Expanded clones are given a class, and other clones once, few, many or no size at all.

abundance	v_gene	j_gene	d_gene	CDR3aa	CDR3nt
NA	TRBV13	TRBJ1-5	TRBD1	CASSLDRGLGQPQHF	TGTGCCAGCAGCTTAGACAGGGGGCTAGGACAGCCCCAGCATTTT
NA	TRBV27	TRBJ1-2	NA	CASWDAGTPYGYTF	TGTGCCAGCTGGGATGCCGGGACTCCTTATGGCTACACCTTC
NA	TRBV7-2	TRBJ2-7	TRBD1	CASSNRQGSYEQYF	TGTGCCAGCAGCAACCGACAGGGCTCCTACGAGCAGTACTTC
NA	TRBV28	TRBJ1-5	NA	CASSFTRAGQPQHF	TGTGCCAGCAGTTTTACGCGGGCCGGTCAGCCCCAGCATTTT
NA	TRBV4-3	TRBJ1-2	NA	CASSQEATRVVTYGYTF	TGCGCCAGCAGCCAAGAAGCGACAAGGGTGGTAACGTATGGCTACACCTTC
NA	TRBV25-1	TRBJ2-3	NA	CASSDKGRTDTQYF	TGTGCCAGCAGTGATAAGGGGCGCACAGATACGCAGTATTTT
NA	TRBV9	TRBJ1-3	NA	CASSVGGGPSGNTIYF	TGTGCCAGCAGCGTCGGAGGGGGGCCCTCTGGAAACACCATATATTTT
NA	TRBV29-1	TRBJ2-1	NA	CSVEGGPRTYNEQFF	TGCAGCGTTGAGGGGGGGCCAAGGACCTACAATGAGCAGTTCTTC
NA	TRBV5-6	TRBJ2-2	NA	CASSLGENTGELFF	TGTGCCAGCAGCTTGGGAGAGAACACCGGGGAGCTGTTTTTT
NA	TRBV3-1/TRBV3-2	TRBJ2-3	TRBD2	CASSYTSGTDTQYF	TGTGCCAGCAGCTACACTAGCGGCACAGATACGCAGTATTTT
once	TRBV28	TRBJ2-2	NA	CASNRADTGELFF	TGTGCCAGCAACAGGGCGGACACCGGGGAGCTGTTTTTT
NA	TRBV7-2	TRBJ2-7	TRBD1	CASSTPFYRGPSYEQYF	TGTGCCAGCAGCACCCCGTTCTACAGGGGTCCCTCCTACGAGCAGTACTTC
NA	TRBV7-9	TRBJ2-2	TRBD2	CASSLTSGRGTGELFF	TGTGCCAGCAGCTTAACTAGCGGGAGAGGGACCGGGGAGCTGTTTTTT
NA	TRBV5-1	TRBJ2-7	NA	CASSLGPEGSYEQYF	TGCGCCAGCAGCTTGGGGCCAGAGGGATCCTACGAGCAGTACTTC
medium-sized	TRBV6-4	TRBJ2-7	NA	CASSEAGGSTYEQYF	TGTGCCAGCAGTGAAGCAGGGGGGTCCACCTACGAGCAGTACTTC
NA	TRBV4-2	TRBJ1-5	NA	CASSLRGSSNQPQHF	TGTGCCAGCAGCCTCAGGGGTTCTAGCAATCAGCCCCAGCATTTT
NA	TRBV13	TRBJ2-2	TRBD2	CASSPGGFNTGELFF	TGTGCCAGCAGCCCGGGAGGGTTTAACACCGGGGAGCTGTTTTTT
NA	TRBV7-9	TRBJ1-1	NA	CASSLSGGEAFF	TGTGCCAGCAGCTTATCCGGAGGTGAAGCTTTCTTT
NA	TRBV30	TRBJ2-3	NA	CAYSGSTDTQYF	TGTGCCTATAGCGGCAGCACAGATACGCAGTATTTT
NA	TRBV6-1	TRBJ2-7	NA	CASSDRGRFYEQYF	TGTGCCAGCAGTGACAGGGGCAGGTTCTACGAGCAGTACTTC
NA	TRBV10-3	TRBJ1-2	NA	CANSRGDASYTF	TGTGCCAACTCGAGGGGGGACGCAAGCTACACCTTC
NA	TRBV27	TRBJ2-7	NA	CASSPIRSRGPGEQYF	TGTGCCAGCAGCCCTATCAGGTCGAGGGGCCCCGGGGAGCAGTACTTC
once	TRBV27	TRBJ2-5	NA	CASSSVTGGLETQYF	TGTGCCAGCAGTTCCGTGACAGGTGGGTTGGAGACCCAGTACTTC
few	TRBV3-1/TRBV3-2	TRBJ1-2	NA	CASSQYVELGGYTF	TGTGCCAGCAGCCAGTACGTGGAGTTGGGTGGCTACACCTTC
NA	TRBV5-4	TRBJ2-5	TRBD2	CASTPGRAGGSGETQYF	TGTGCCAGCACCCCGGGTAGGGCGGGAGGGTCAGGAGAGACCCAGTACTTC
once	TRBV6-6	TRBJ1-1	NA	CASTEVNTEAFF	TGTGCCAGCACCGAGGTGAACACTGAAGCTTTCTTT
NA	TRBV3-1/TRBV3-2	TRBJ2-2	NA	CASSFPGVKSGELFF	TGTGCCAGCAGCTTCCCAGGGGTAAAATCCGGGGAGCTGTTTTTT
NA	TRBV6-5	TRBJ1-4	NA	CASSVTSTNEKLFF	TGTGCCAGCAGCGTCACGTCAACTAATGAAAAACTGTTTTTT
once	TRBV7-8	TRBJ2-5	NA	CASSILTETQYF	TGTGCCAGCAGCATACTTACCGAGACCCAGTACTTC
once	TRBV2	TRBJ2-7	NA	CASEVGNYEQYF	TGTGCCAGCGAAGTCGGCAACTACGAGCAGTACTTC
NA	TRBV3-1/TRBV3-2	TRBJ2-7	NA	CASSQDTWGYEQYF	TGTGCCAGCAGCCAAGATACCTGGGGCTACGAGCAGTACTTC
many	TRBV7-2	TRBJ2-3	TRBD2	CASSLAVGASGRAKPTDTQYF	TGTGCCAGCAGCTTAGCGGTCGGAGCTAGCGGGAGGGCAAAACCCACAGATACGCAGTATTTT
NA	TRBV7-3	TRBJ1-5	NA	CASSPVGQINQPQHF	TGTGCCAGCAGCCCGGTTGGACAGATTAATCAGCCCCAGCATTTT
NA	TRBV6-5	TRBJ1-5	TRBD1	CASSYGQGASWPQHF	TGTGCCAGCAGTTACGGACAGGGGGCGAGTTGGCCCCAGCATTTT
NA	TRBV19	TRBJ2-7	NA	CASSTGEQVSQKGQYF	TGTGCCAGTAGTACAGGGGAACAGGTTTCCCAAAAAGGGCAGTACTTC
NA	TRBV7-3	TRBJ1-2	TRBD1	CASSARQGNQGYTF	TGTGCCAGCAGCGCCCGACAGGGGAATCAAGGCTACACCTTC
NA	TRBV6-2/TRBV6-3	TRBJ2-4	NA	CASSSKRGDLAKNIQYF	TGTGCCAGCAGCTCCAAAAGGGGGGACCTAGCCAAAAACATTCAGTACTTC
NA	TRBV5-6	TRBJ1-1	NA	CASTKITSVAEAFF	TGTGCCAGCACCAAAATAACATCTGTCGCTGAAGCTTTCTTT
NA	TRBV7-2	TRBJ2-7	NA	CASSLVVIVGEQYF	TGTGCCAGCAGCTTAGTCGTCATCGTCGGCGAGCAGTACTTC
NA	TRBV19	TRBJ1-3	NA	CASSIRSGNTIYF	TGTGCCAGTAGTATACGGTCCGGAAACACCATATATTTT
NA	TRBV5-4	TRBJ2-1	TRBD2	CASSPRLVAGLYNEQFF	TGTGCCAGCAGTCCACGATTGGTAGCGGGATTGTACAATGAGCAGTTCTTC
NA	TRBV7-2	TRBJ2-1	TRBD2	CASTPSGGPWQFF	TGTGCCAGCACCCCCTCGGGGGGGCCATGGCAGTTCTTC
NA	TRBV11-1	TRBJ2-3	TRBD2	CASSARTSLFF	TGTGCCAGCAGCGCCAGGACTAGCCTTTTTTTT
NA	TRBV4-3	TRBJ1-4	NA	CASSQGDGLRGSKEKLFF	TGCGCCAGCAGCCAAGGTGATGGACTAAGGGGCTCGAAGGAAAAACTGTTTTTT
once	TRBV6-5	TRBJ1-3	NA	CASRPSRGNTIYF	TGTGCCAGCAGGCCCTCCCGGGGAAACACCATATATTTT
once	TRBV21-1	TRBJ1-2	NA	CASSNTGTPCYTF	TGTGCCAGCAGCAATACCGGGACACCCTGCTACACCTTC
once	TRBV5-6	TRBJ2-1	TRBD2	CASSFFVIVLAGSYNEQFF	TGTGCCAGCAGCTTTTTTGTAATCGTTCTAGCGGGGTCTTACAATGAGCAGTTCTTC
once	TRBV12-3/TRBV12-4	TRBJ2-1	NA	CASKVHGFGEQFF	TGTGCCAGCAAGGTACATGGGTTCGGAGAGCAGTTCTTC
NA	TRBV7-6	TRBJ1-2	NA	CASSQSGAGYTF	TGTGCCAGCAGCCAGTCAGGGGCTGGCTACACCTTC
NA	TRBV3-1/TRBV3-2	TRBJ2-1	TRBD2	CASIPSGRGNEQFF	TGTGCCAGCATCCCAAGCGGGAGGGGGAATGAGCAGTTCTTC
NA	TRBV6-5	TRBJ2-7	TRBD1	CASRRDRFYEQYF	TGTGCCAGCCGCCGGGACAGGTTTTACGAGCAGTACTTC
NA	TRBV5-4	TRBJ2-5	TRBD1	CASSSFRDRGYETQYF	TGTGCCAGCAGCTCCTTTCGGGACAGGGGATACGAGACCCAGTACTTC
NA	TRBV28	TRBJ2-7	TRBD1	CASSRQGESYEQYF	TGTGCCAGCAGCAGACAGGGGGAATCCTACGAGCAGTACTTC
NA	TRBV7-8	TRBJ1-2	NA	CASRPSRRGVSYGYTF	TGTGCCAGCAGGCCATCGCGTCGGGGCGTGAGCTATGGCTACACCTTC
NA	TRBV7-9	TRBJ2-7	NA	CASSLARGDHEQYF	TGTGCCAGCAGCTTAGCTAGGGGCGACCACGAGCAGTACTTC
NA	TRBV7-8	TRBJ2-1	NA	CASSLISRVKSYNEQFF	TGTGCCAGCAGCTTAATCAGCAGGGTTAAATCCTACAATGAGCAGTTCTTC
NA	TRBV4-3	TRBJ1-3	TRBD1	CASSHPGQGRNTIYF	TGCGCCAGCAGCCACCCCGGACAGGGGAGAAACACCATATATTTT